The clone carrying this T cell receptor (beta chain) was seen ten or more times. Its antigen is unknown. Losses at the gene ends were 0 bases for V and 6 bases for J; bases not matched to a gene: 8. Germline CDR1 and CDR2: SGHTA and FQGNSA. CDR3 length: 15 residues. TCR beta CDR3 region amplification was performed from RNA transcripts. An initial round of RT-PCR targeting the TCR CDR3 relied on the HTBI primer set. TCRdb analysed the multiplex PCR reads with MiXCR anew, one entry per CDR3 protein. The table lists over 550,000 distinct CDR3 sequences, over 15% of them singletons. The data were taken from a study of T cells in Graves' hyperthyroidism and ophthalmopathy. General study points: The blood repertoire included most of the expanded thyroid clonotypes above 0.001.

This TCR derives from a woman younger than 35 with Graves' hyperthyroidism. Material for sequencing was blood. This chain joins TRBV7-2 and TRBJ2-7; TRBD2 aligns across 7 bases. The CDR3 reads CASSLASTSQGEQYF. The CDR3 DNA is TGTGCCAGCAGCTTAGCGTCGACTAGCCAGGGCGAGCAGTACTTC.